These 9 T cell receptor beta chains originate from one sample sequenced in a study of blood T cells in healthy people across ages. A J-beta primer mix and a sample-barcoded 5' primer were used in a second PCR of roughly 6 to 11 cycles. TCRdb passed the 5' RACE reads through MiXCR, listing each CDR3 protein once. The sample has around 940,000 distinct CDR3 sequences; roughly 51% are singletons. The sample was blood. The receptors stem from a woman aged 60 to 75 in good health.

This clonotype occurred a few times. The chain combines TRBV29-1 with TRBJ1-2, with TRBD1 as a possible D gene (6 bases). V dropped 8 bases and J dropped 7 bases, with 17 bases sitting between them. Germline V gene sequence: CDR1 SQVTM, CDR2 ANQGSEA. This CDR3 is built from 12 residues. The CDR3 DNA follows: TGCAGCACGGGAGAAGGGGGGCTTGGCTACACCTTC. It is translated as CSTGEGGLGYTF.

In regard to this clonotype: The junction and the germline gene differ at one end; a read error may be behind it. Here the CDR3 DNA reads TGTAGGGCCACGACTGAACCGGCGCAGTTCTTC. It encodes CRATTEPAQFF. The chain couples TRBV20-1 to TRBJ2-1; D unclear. Germline CDR1 reads DFQATT; CDR2 reads SNEGSKA (reference sequence). The CDR3 covers 11 residues.

The chain joins TRBV7-2 to TRBJ2-4; 8 bases map to TRBD2. The DNA end is a closer match to TRBJ2-7, so the J assignment may be wrong. Germline V gene data show CDR1 as SGHTA and CDR2 as FQGNSA. The CDR3 runs 18 residues. CDR3 loop: CASSLAVTGGPSAYEQYF. CDR3 sequence (DNA): TGTGCCAGCAGCTTAGCGGTTACGGGAGGGCCCAGCGCCTACGAGCAGTACTTC.

This clonotype was recorded a few times. This chain uses TRBV12-3 or TRBV12-4 with TRBJ2-7; TRBD2 matches 7 bases. CDR3 length: 11 residues. The V and J ends lost 2 bases and 9 bases, in that order; junction bases with no gene match: 1. The CDR3 loop reads CASSLSGGQYF. In nucleotides, the CDR3 is TGTGCCAGCAGTTTATCGGGAGGGCAGTACTTC.

This chain links TRBV5-1 with TRBJ2-7; 7 bases match TRBD2. The CDR3 is 15 amino acids. The germline V gene encodes CDR1 SGHRS and CDR2 YFSETQ. J lost 4 bases, V lost 4 bases, and 11 bases had no gene match. In DNA, the CDR3 is TGCGCCAGCAGCCCCCTCGGCGGGAGTACGTACGAGCAGTACTTC. Protein sequence: CASSPLGGSTYEQYF.

The chain uses TRBV24-1 and TRBJ2-5, with 12 bases identical to TRBD2. This CDR3 region has 17 residues. Germline lookup yields CDR1 KGHDR and CDR2 SFDVKD. V was pared by 4 bases and J by 1 base, with 6 bases of the junction left unmatched. CDR3 DNA sequence: TGTGCCACCAGTGAGTATGGGACTAGCGGGTCCCAAGAGACCCAGTACTTC. Its protein product is CATSEYGTSGSQETQYF.

The chain combines TRBV28 with TRBJ2-7, with 9 positions matching TRBD1. The junction had 14 bases not matched to a gene; V was cut back by 7 bases and J by 7 bases. The CDR3 runs 15 residues. Per germline, CDR1 MDHEN and CDR2 SYDVKM. The CDR3 DNA reads as TGTGCCAGCACACCGGCCGGGACAGGGTCGAAAGAGCAGTACTTC. This codes for CASTPAGTGSKEQYF.

The chain uses TRBV20-1 and TRBJ2-1; 9 bases are a match to TRBD2. Losses at the gene ends were 1 base for V and 0 bases for J; bases not matched to a gene: 4. The CDR3 consists of 16 residues. Germline CDR1 and CDR2: DFQATT and SNEGSKA (reference sequence). The CDR3 reads CSARALAGSSYNEQFF. CDR3 in DNA: TGCAGTGCTAGAGCTCTAGCGGGAAGCTCCTACAATGAGCAGTTCTTC.

Notes on this clonotype: Possible read error: a much larger clone is one base away. The V and J genes are TRBV27 and TRBJ2-5; TRBD1 aligns across 9 bases. The CDR3 covers 14 residues. The germline gives CDR1 MNHEY, CDR2 SMNVEV (reference sequence). As DNA, the CDR3 is TGTGCCTGCAGTTGGCGACAGGGGGGAGAGACCCAGTACTTC. Translation: CACSWRQGGETQYF.